This T cell receptor beta chain came from a study of cytomegalovirus exposure and HLA in healthy donors. As for the study in general: T cells numbering about 200 million yielded around 120 million unique TCR beta sequences in an earlier analysis. General study points: Later analysis showed most CMV-associated TCR beta chains appearing HLA-restricted. An ancestry cluster, one associated with Asian ancestry, reportedly showed fewer N-insertions than the approximately 670-donor mean in a later analysis.

The CDR3 spans 13 residues. Germline CDR1 and CDR2: MDHEN and SYDVKM. V gave up 6 bases and J gave up 1 base, with 9 bases separating them. As concerns this clone: No antigen is known for it.

It was with 60 Vbeta and 13 Jbeta primers that the PCR ran. The table came from immunoSEQ multiplex PCR; TCRdb's copy has only in-frame clones and leaves some out. The sample has 100,000 to 150,000 clones; more than 70% are singletons. This clonotype originated in a man aged 25 to 40 in good health and CMV-seronegative. The source material was PBMCs. The chain links TRBV28 to TRBJ1-1; D is perhaps TRBD1 (6 bases). The CDR3 spells CASSLDRNTEAFF. The CDR3 DNA reads as TGTGCCAGCAGCCTGGACAGGAACACTGAAGCTTTCTTT. Drawing the rest from reference TRBV28 and TRBJ1-1, the complete variable domain is DVKVTQSSRYLVKRTGEKVFLECVQDMDHENMFWYRQDPGLGLRLIYFSYDVKMKEKGDIPEGYSVSREKKERFSLILESASTNQTSMYLCASSLDRNTEAFFGQGTRLTVV.